The T cell receptor beta chain under discussion was sequenced for a study of cytomegalovirus exposure and HLA in healthy donors. The overall study: Across some 400 genotyped donors, more than 75% landed in the Caucasian-associated ancestry cluster.

This clone came up once. Its target is not known. General observations from the study: Follow-up analysis later connected one missense variant in DCLRE1C with trimming of TCR beta V- and J-genes. The presence/absence work took it that sequencing depth was about the same across donors.

Primers: 60 Vbeta forward and 13 Jbeta reverse. The protocol was immunoSEQ multiplex PCR, while the TCRdb copy is restricted to in-frame clones and leaves out a portion. This table has over 100,000 clones, 73% appearing once. V lost 2 bases and J 5 bases, leaving 10 bases between the germline ends. Germline V gene lookup returns CDR1 SGHTA and CDR2 FQGNSA. The CDR3 sequence is 14 residues long. Sequences were obtained from PBMCs. The TCR was taken from a man aged 40-55 years in good health and CMV-seronegative. The V gene is TRBV7-2, the J gene TRBJ1-5; D may be TRBD1 (5 bases). In DNA, the CDR3 is TGTGCCAGCAGCTTAAGCGCAGGGTATCAGCCCCAGCATTTT. This gives the protein CASSLSAGYQPQHF.